This T cell receptor (beta chain) was sequenced during a study of T cell changes during pregnancy in multiple sclerosis. This CDR3 is built from 14 residues. Germline CDR1 and CDR2: GTSNPN and SVGIG (reference sequence). V gave up 5 bases and J gave up 7 bases; unmatched junction bases: 8. Here immunoSEQ multiplex PCR was the method, and the copy in TCRdb shows in-frame clones only, minus some. Of approximately 70,000 clones in the sample, about 91% are singletons; the top ten hold around 1.3%. Sequencing used peripheral blood, obtained in the second trimester of pregnancy. This clonotype was obtained from a female donor in good health, enrolled as a control in a pregnancy study. The rearrangement uses TRBV30 and TRBJ1-6, with 7 bases fitting TRBD1. The CDR3 spells CAWGQGGRNSPLHF. The CDR3 nucleotides are TGTGCCTGGGGACAAGGGGGCCGAAATTCACCCCTCCACTTT.